This T cell receptor (beta chain) is from a study of T cell clonality in common variable immunodeficiency. Findings and limits, study-wide: Common variable immunodeficiency TCR beta sequences reportedly had fewer deletions and N-nucleotide insertions. Compared with controls, CVID subjects had fewer shared TCRbeta clones. Patient heterogeneity in the CVID cohort limited correlations between repertoire features and clinical complications.

The assay was immunoSEQ multiplex PCR, and TCRdb's table has in-frame clones only and misses some. The sample is made up of around 10,000 clones, none counted only once. Germline values: CDR1 SEHNR, CDR2 FQNEAQ (reference sequence). V lost 5 bases, J lost 6 bases, and 9 bases stayed unmatched. CDR3 length: 14 amino acids. Note on this clone: The antigen is undetermined. The read halts 3 residues ahead of the CDR3 end, with the missing end drawn from the germline J gene. Other DNA sequences from this sample encode an identical CDR3 as well.

This receptor was identified in a human donor with common variable immunodeficiency. Material: peripheral blood mononuclear cells. This sequence joins TRBV7-9 and TRBJ1-1, with TRBD1 matching 7 bases. The sequenced part of the CDR3 DNA is TGTGCCAGCAGCCGCTACTCCAGGGGGGCTGAA. Encoded protein: CASSRYSRGAE. The full CDR3 sequence reads CASSRYSRGAEAFF.